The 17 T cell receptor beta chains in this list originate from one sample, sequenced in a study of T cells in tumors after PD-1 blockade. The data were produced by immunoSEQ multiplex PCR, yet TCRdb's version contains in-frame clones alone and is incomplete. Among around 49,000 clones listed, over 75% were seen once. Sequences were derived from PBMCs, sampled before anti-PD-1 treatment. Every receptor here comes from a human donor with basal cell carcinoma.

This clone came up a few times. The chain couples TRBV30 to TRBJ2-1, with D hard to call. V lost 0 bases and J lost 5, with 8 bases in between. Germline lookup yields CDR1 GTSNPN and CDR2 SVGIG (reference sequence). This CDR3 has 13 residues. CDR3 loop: CAWSVQRDNEQFF. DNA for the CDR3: TGTGCCTGGAGTGTACAACGGGACAATGAGCAGTTCTTC. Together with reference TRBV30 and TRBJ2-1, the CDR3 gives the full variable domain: SQTIHQWPATLVQPVGSPLSLECTVEGTSNPNLYWYRQAAGRGLQLLFYSVGIGQISSEVPQNLSASRPQDRQFILSSKKLLLSDSGFYLCAWSVQRDNEQFFGPGTRLTVL.

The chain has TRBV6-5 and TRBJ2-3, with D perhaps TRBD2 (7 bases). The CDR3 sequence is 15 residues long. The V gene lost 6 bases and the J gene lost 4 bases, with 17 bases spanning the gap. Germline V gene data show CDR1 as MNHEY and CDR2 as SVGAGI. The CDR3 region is CASRSRGALSDTQYF. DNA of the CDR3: TGTGCCAGCAGATCACGGGGGGCGCTATCAGATACGCAGTATTTT.

This chain's CDR3 is CASGLVRGSGYTF. The CDR3, as DNA: TGTGCTAGTGGTTTGGTACGTGGCAGTGGCTACACCTTC. V usage is TRBV12-5 and J usage is TRBJ1-2; D is uncertain. This CDR3 has 13 residues. CDR1 is LGHNT, CDR2 FRNRAP, per germline. Trimming removed 0 bases at V and 7 bases at J, with 9 bases between.

CDR3 bases: TGTGCCAGCAGCCAAGGCACTAGGGGCTACAATGAGCAGTTCTTC. Translated: CASSQGTRGYNEQFF. This sequence joins TRBV3-1 (or the pseudogene TRBV3-2) and TRBJ2-1; D might be TRBD1 or TRBD2, each matching 5 bases. Per the germline V gene, CDR1 is LGHDT and CDR2 is YNNKEL (reference sequence). Trimming stripped 1 base from V and 3 bases from J, with 10 bases between. The CDR3 has 15 residues.

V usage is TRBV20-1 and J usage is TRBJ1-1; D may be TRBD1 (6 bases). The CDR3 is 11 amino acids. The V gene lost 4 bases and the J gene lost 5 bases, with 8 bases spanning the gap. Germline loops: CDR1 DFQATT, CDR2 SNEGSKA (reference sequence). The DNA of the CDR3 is TGCAGTGCTATACAGGGAACTGAAGCTTTCTTT. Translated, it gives CSAIQGTEAFF.

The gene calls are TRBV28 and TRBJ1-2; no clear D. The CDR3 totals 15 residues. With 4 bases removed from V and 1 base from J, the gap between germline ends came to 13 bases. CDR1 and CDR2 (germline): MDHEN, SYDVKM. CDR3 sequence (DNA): TGTGCCAGCAGTTCCCTTTGGGCAGATAACTATGGCTACACCTTC. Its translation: CASSSLWADNYGYTF.

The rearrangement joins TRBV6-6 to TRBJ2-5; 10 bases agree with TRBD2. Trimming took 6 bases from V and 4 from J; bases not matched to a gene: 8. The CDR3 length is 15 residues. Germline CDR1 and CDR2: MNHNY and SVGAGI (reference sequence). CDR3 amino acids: CASRESGGAAETQYF. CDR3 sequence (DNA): TGTGCCAGCAGAGAGAGCGGGGGGGCAGCAGAGACCCAGTACTTC.

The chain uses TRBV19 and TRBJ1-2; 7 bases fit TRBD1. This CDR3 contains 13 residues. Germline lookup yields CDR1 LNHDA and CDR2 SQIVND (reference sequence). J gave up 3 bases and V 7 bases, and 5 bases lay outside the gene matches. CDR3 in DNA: TGTGCCAGTAACGACAGGGTAGACTATGGCTACACCTTC. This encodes CASNDRVDYGYTF.

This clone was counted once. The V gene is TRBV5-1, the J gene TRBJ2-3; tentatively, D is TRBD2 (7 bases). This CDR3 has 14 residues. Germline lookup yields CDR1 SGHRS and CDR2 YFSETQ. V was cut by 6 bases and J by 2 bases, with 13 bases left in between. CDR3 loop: CASTEGGTTDTQYF. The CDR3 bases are TGCGCCAGCACTGAGGGGGGGACCACAGATACGCAGTATTTT.

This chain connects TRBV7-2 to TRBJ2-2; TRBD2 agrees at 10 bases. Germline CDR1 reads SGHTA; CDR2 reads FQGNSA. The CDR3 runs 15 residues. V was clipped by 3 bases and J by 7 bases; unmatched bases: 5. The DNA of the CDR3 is TGTGCCAGCAGCTTCGCTAGCGGGGGAGACGGGGAGCTGTTTTTT. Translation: CASSFASGGDGELFF. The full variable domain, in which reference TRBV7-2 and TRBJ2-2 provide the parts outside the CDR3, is GAGVSQSPSNKVTEKGKDVELRCDPISGHTALYWYRQSLGQGLEFLIYFQGNSAPDKSGLPSDRFSAERTGGSVSTLTIQRTQQEDSAVYLCASSFASGGDGELFFGEGSRLTVL.

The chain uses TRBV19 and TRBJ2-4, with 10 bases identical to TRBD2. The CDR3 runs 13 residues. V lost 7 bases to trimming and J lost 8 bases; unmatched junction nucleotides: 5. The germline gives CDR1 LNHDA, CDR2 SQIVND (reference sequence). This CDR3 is CASKLAGRDIQYF. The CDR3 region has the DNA TGTGCCAGTAAACTAGCGGGGAGGGACATTCAGTACTTC.

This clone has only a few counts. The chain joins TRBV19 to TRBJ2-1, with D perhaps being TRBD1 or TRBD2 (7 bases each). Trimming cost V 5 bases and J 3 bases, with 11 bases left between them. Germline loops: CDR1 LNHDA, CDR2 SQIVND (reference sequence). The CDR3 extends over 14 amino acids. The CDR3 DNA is TGTGCCAGTAGTCAGGGGGGGATCTACAATGAGCAGTTCTTC. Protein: CASSQGGIYNEQFF. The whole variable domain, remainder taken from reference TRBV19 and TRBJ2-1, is DGGITQSPKYLFRKEGQNVTLSCEQNLNHDAMYWYRQDPGQGLRLIYYSQIVNDFQKGDIAEGYSVSREKKESFPLTVTSAQKNPTAFYLCASSQGGIYNEQFFGPGTRLTVL.

The CDR3 sequence is CASSITGTGGNQPQHF. Written as DNA, the CDR3 is TGTGCCAGCAGCATTACCGGGACAGGGGGCAATCAGCCCCAGCATTTT. This sequence joins TRBV13 and TRBJ1-5; 10 positions agree with TRBD1. The CDR3 is 16 residues long. Germline CDR1 is PRHDT and CDR2 is FYEKMQ (reference sequence). Trimming cost V 5 bases and J 2 bases; bases outside gene matches: 6.

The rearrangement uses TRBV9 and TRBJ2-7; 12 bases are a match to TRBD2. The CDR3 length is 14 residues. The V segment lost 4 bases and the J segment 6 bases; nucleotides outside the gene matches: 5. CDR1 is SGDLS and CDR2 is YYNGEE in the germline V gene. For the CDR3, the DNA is TGTGCCAGCAGCCCGTGGACTAGCGGGACCGAGCAGTACTTC. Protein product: CASSPWTSGTEQYF. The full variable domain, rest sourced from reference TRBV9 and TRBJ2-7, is DSGVTQTPKHLITATGQRVTLRCSPRSGDLSVYWYQQSLDQGLQFLIQYYNGEERAKGNILERFSAQQFPDLHSELNLSSLELGDSALYFCASSPWTSGTEQYFGPGTRLTVT.

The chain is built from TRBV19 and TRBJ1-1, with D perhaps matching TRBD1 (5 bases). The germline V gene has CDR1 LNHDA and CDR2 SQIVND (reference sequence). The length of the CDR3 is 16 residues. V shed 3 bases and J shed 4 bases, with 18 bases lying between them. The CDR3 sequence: CASSILHRDGGTEAFF. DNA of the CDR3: TGTGCCAGTAGTATCCTGCATAGGGACGGGGGCACTGAAGCTTTCTTT.

The CDR3 protein is CATSDPEKPGLTLNTEAFF. CDR3 nucleotides: TGTGCCACCAGTGATCCAGAAAAACCGGGACTGACCTTGAACACTGAAGCTTTCTTT. The V and J genes are TRBV24-1 and TRBJ1-1; the D gene is possibly TRBD1 (5 bases). CDR3 length equals 19 residues. The germline V gene encodes CDR1 KGHDR and CDR2 SFDVKD. Trimming took 3 bases from V and 0 from J, leaving 22 bases between them.

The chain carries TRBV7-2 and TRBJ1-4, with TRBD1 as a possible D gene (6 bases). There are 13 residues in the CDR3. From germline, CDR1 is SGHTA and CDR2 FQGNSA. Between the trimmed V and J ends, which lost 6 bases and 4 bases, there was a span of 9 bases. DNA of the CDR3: TGTGCCAGCAGTAGGGGGAGTAATGAAAAACTGTTTTTT. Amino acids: CASSRGSNEKLFF.